These 2 T cell receptor beta chains came from one sample sequenced in a study of T cells in Graves' hyperthyroidism and ophthalmopathy. From RNA transcripts, TCR beta CDR3 regions were amplified. With the HTBI primer set, the TCR CDR3 went through a first round of RT-PCR. MiXCR, applied by TCRdb to the multiplex PCR reads, yields one record per CDR3 protein. This sample has about 320,000 distinct CDR3 sequences; 16% occur once, and the top ten carry roughly 31%. Sequencing was performed on blood. The origin of the receptors is a young man with Graves' hyperthyroidism.

This clonotype appeared many times. The V gene is TRBV11-2, the J gene TRBJ2-5; perhaps TRBD1 as D (6 bases). The CDR3 runs 14 residues. Germline CDR1 SGHAT, CDR2 FQNNGV. Between the trimmed V and J ends, which lost 1 base and 5 bases, there was a span of 11 bases. CDR3 sequence reads: CASSLVGAAETQYF. The CDR3 DNA sequence: TGTGCCAGCAGCTTAGTGGGGGCCGCTGAGACCCAGTACTTC.

CDR3 DNA sequence: TGTGCCAGCAGCCCAAGGGAGGGGGGGGTCGGTGGAGAGACCCAGTACTTC. It yields the protein CASSPREGGVGGETQYF. This chain connects TRBV7-9 to TRBJ2-5, with D possibly matching TRBD2 (7 bases). The CDR3 length is 17 residues. Germline assignment: CDR1 SEHNR and CDR2 FQNEAQ (reference sequence). V lost 5 bases to trimming and J lost 4 bases, with 23 bases between them.